This record covers a single T cell receptor (beta chain). Its antigen is not known. This sample is drawn from a study of long-term antiretroviral therapy in people with HIV. A v3.0 immunoSEQ assay was performed at survey level. Data came from immunoSEQ multiplex PCR; TCRdb stores just in-frame clones and leaves some out. Among tens of thousands of clones listed, about 91% were seen once. CDR1 and CDR2 (germline): SGHRS, YFSETQ. V was pared by 0 bases and J by 0 bases, with 2 bases of the junction left unmatched. There are 15 residues in the CDR3. Findings and caveats of the study: Every time point showed a repertoire led by clones expanded before ART. Following ART, diversity rose but still fell short of transplant donor controls.

The TCR was taken from a man younger than 40 with HIV. The V and J genes are TRBV5-1 and TRBJ2-7; TRBD1 aligns across 8 bases. Sequencing used unsorted PBMCs, obtained almost 4.6 years after starting antiretroviral therapy. The CDR3 loop is CASSLGTGSSYEQYF. Here the CDR3 DNA reads TGCGCCAGCAGCTTGGGGACAGGGTCCTCCTACGAGCAGTACTTC.